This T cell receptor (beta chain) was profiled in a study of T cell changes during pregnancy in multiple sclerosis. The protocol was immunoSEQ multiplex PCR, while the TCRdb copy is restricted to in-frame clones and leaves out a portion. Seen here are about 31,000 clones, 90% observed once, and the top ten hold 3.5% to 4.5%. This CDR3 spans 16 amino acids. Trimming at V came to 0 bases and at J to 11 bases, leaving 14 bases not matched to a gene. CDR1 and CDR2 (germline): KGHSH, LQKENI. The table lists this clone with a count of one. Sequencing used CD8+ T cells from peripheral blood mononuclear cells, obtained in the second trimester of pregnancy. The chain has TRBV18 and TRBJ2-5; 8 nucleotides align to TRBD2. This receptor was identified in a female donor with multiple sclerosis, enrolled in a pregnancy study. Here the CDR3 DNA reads TGTGCCAGCTCACCACCACACCCGGGACTAGGGAAGGGGCAGTACTTC. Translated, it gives CASSPPHPGLGKGQYF.